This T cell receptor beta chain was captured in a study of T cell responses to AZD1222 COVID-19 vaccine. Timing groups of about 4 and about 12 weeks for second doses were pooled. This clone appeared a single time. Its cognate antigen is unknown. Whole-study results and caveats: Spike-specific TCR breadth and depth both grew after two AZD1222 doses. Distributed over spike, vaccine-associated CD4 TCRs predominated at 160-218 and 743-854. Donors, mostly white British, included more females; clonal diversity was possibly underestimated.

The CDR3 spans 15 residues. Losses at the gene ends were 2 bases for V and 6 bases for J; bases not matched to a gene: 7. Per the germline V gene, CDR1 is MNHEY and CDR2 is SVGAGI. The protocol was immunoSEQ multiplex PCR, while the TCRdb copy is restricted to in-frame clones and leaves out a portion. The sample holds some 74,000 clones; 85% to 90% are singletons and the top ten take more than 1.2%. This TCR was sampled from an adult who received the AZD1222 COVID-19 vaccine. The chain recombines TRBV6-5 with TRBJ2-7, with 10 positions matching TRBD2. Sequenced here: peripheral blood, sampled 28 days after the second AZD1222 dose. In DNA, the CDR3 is TGTGCCAGCAGTTACCCTGAGCGGGGGGGCGGCGAGCAGTACTTC. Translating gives CASSYPERGGGEQYF.